This TCR beta chain originates from a study of blood T cell repertoires in COVID-19. Study-wide context: The United States, Italy and Spain provided the acute and convalescent COVID-19 samples. The cDNA or gDNA used as material had been derived from T cells, B-cell-depleted T cells, or PBMCs.

The germline V gene has CDR1 SGHRS and CDR2 YFSETQ. This CDR3 is built from 15 residues. Losses at the gene ends were 1 base for V and 9 bases for J; bases not matched to a gene: 10. Original processing methods: Amplification from reference gene primers served as the basis for estimated nucleated cell counts. The method was immunoSEQ multiplex PCR; TCRdb's version includes in-frame clones alone and lacks a portion of them. V and J calls and clone size are as listed in that table; D and trimming were resolved from the DNA. The profile covers around 70,000 clones, with about 69% appearing a single time and roughly 21% taken by the ten largest.

The V and J genes are TRBV5-1 and TRBJ2-1; TRBD2 matches 7 bases. This clonotype was sampled from a man aged 70-80 years with acute or convalescent COVID-19. The sequenced material came from peripheral blood. The CDR3 bases are TGCGCCAGCAGCTTGAGCCCAGCGGGAATACTTGAGCAGTTCTTC. It translates to CASSLSPAGILEQFF.